The rows below give T cell receptor beta chains drawn from one sample of a study of T cell responses to AZD1222 COVID-19 vaccine. Some clones are missing from TCRdb's copy, which holds only in-frame ones; the method was immunoSEQ multiplex PCR. The data show some 130,000 clones, around 93% seen once. Sample: peripheral blood, taken on day 0 of AZD1222 vaccination. The source of these receptors is an adult in good health. Both conserved end residues are part of each CDR3. A D gene is named only where the DNA matches it firmly. Size values are once, few and many counts, or a class for expanded clones, and some rows have none.

- | TRBJ1-6 | TRBV10-1 | - | TGCGCCAGCAGTACGGGCGCGGCCTCCGCAAGCTCCTATAATTCACCCCTCCACTTT | CASSTGAASASSYNSPLHF
few | TRBJ2-3 | TRBV5-1 | - | TGCGCCAGCAGCCTAGGCGGGTTATTGTCCACAGATACGCAGTATTTT | CASSLGGLLSTDTQYF
once | TRBJ2-7 | TRBV2 | - | TGTGCCAGCAGTTCACAGGGCTTCGAGCAGTACTTC | CASSSQGFEQYF
- | TRBJ1-1 | TRBV28 | - | TGTGCCAGCACCGGGGTTGAAGCTTTCTTT | CASTGVEAFF
once | TRBJ2-3 | TRBV27 | - | TGTGCCAGCAGTTTTTCAGGGGGGGCCAAAACAGATACGCAGTATTTT | CASSFSGGAKTDTQYF
- | TRBJ2-7 | TRBV5-4 | TRBD2 | TGTGCCAGCAGCTTGAGCGGGAGGGGTGCTCGGGAGCAGTACTTC | CASSLSGRGAREQYF
- | TRBJ1-6 | TRBV27 | - | TGTGCCAGCAGTTTAGGGCCCCGAGGGAACTATAATTCACCCCTCCACTTT | CASSLGPRGNYNSPLHF
- | TRBJ1-2 | TRBV11-3 | - | TGTGCCAGCAGCCGGGGGCTGAACTATGGCTACACCTTC | CASSRGLNYGYTF
- | TRBJ2-7 | TRBV3-1/TRBV3-2 | - | TGTGCCAGCAGCCAAAAGTTCTCCTACGAGCAGTACTTC | CASSQKFSYEQYF
- | TRBJ1-1 | TRBV6-5 | - | TGTGCCAGCAGTTACGGGATGGGGTACGGCACTGAAGCTTTCTTT | CASSYGMGYGTEAFF
- | TRBJ1-4 | TRBV7-2 | TRBD1 | TGTGCCAGCAGCTTAGAGGTCAGGGGGCGTGAAAAACTGTTTTTT | CASSLEVRGREKLFF
- | TRBJ1-5 | TRBV19 | - | TGTGCCAGTAAAGGTGGGGATTTCGGGCAGCCCCAGCATTTT | CASKGGDFGQPQHF
- | TRBJ2-7 | TRBV11-3 | - | TGTGCCAGCAGCGCTCAGTCCTACGGGGAGCAGTACTTC | CASSAQSYGEQYF
- | TRBJ1-4 | TRBV19 | TRBD1 | TGTGCCAGTAGTCCTCTAGGACAGGGGTCGGGTGAAAAACTGTTTTTT | CASSPLGQGSGEKLFF
- | TRBJ2-7 | TRBV24-1 | - | TGTGCCACCAGTGATGGGGTAGCCCCGTACGAGCAGTACTTC | CATSDGVAPYEQYF
- | TRBJ1-5 | TRBV7-9 | - | TGTGCCAGCAGCTTCGGGTCGGGTAATCAGCCCCAGCATTTT | CASSFGSGNQPQHF
- | TRBJ1-4 | TRBV4-1 | TRBD1 | TGCGCCAGCAGCCAATTCACAGGGGGGAGTGAAAAACTGTTTTTT | CASSQFTGGSEKLFF
few | TRBJ1-5 | TRBV2 | - | TGTGCCAGCAGTGAGGCCGTAAAGTTCACGAGAGGCAATCAGCCCCAGCATTTT | CASSEAVKFTRGNQPQHF
- | TRBJ2-7 | TRBV4-2 | - | TGTGCCAGCAGCCAGGACCTACTAGTGATCTACGAGCAGTACTTC | CASSQDLLVIYEQYF
- | TRBJ1-6 | TRBV25-1 | TRBD1 | TGTGCCAGCAGTCAGTCCGGGACAGGGGATTCACCCCTCCACTTT | CASSQSGTGDSPLHF
- | TRBJ2-7 | TRBV2 | - | TGTGCCAGCGGTGGCGGAACCTACGAGCAGTACTTC | CASGGGTYEQYF
- | TRBJ2-2 | TRBV9 | - | TGTGCCAGCAGCGTAGACGGTTCGGGGACCGGGGAGCTGTTTTTT | CASSVDGSGTGELFF
once | TRBJ1-2 | TRBV3-1/TRBV3-2 | TRBD1 | TGTGCCAGCAGCCCGGGACAGGGGCGTTTTGGCTACACCTTC | CASSPGQGRFGYTF
- | TRBJ1-4 | TRBV9 | TRBD1 | TGTGCCAGCAGCCGGGACAGGGGGCGTATTAATGAAAAACTGTTTTTT | CASSRDRGRINEKLFF
- | TRBJ1-2 | TRBV4-2 | - | TGTGCCAGCAGCCAAGTAGCTCGGGTAGATCGGGGCTATGGCTACACCTTC | CASSQVARVDRGYGYTF
- | TRBJ2-5 | TRBV28 | TRBD1 | TGTGCCAGCAGTTTATGGGGACAGCAAGAGACCCAGTACTTC | CASSLWGQQETQYF
- | TRBJ2-3 | TRBV3-1/TRBV3-2 | - | TGTGCCAGCAGCCCCTCCGGGGCCTTCGGGCAGTATTTT | CASSPSGAFGQYF
- | TRBJ1-2 | TRBV5-1 | - | TGCGCCAGCAGCTTGGCCGGGTGGGGCTACACCTTC | CASSLAGWGYTF
- | TRBJ2-3 | TRBV4-1 | - | TGCGCCAGCAGCCAAGGAGCGGATACGCAGTATTTT | CASSQGADTQYF
- | TRBJ1-1 | TRBV10-3 | TRBD1 | TGTGCCATCAGTGAGGGGACAGGGGGGGAGTACACTGAAGCTTTCTTT | CAISEGTGGEYTEAFF
- | TRBJ2-2 | TRBV6-5 | TRBD1 | TGTGCCAGCAGTCGAGACAGGGCAGCCGGGGAGCTGTTTTTT | CASSRDRAAGELFF
- | TRBJ1-2 | TRBV3-1/TRBV3-2 | TRBD1 | TGTGCCAGCAGCCAAGACCTGACAGGGGCCTATGGCTACACCTTC | CASSQDLTGAYGYTF
- | TRBJ2-1 | TRBV18 | TRBD2 | TGTGCCAGCTCACCTAGCGGGAACCCCTACAATGAGCAGTTCTTC | CASSPSGNPYNEQFF
- | TRBJ1-6 | TRBV2 | - | TGTGCCAGCAGTGCAGGGTACGGTTCACCCCTCCACTTT | CASSAGYGSPLHF
- | TRBJ1-1 | TRBV7-6 | - | TGTGCCAGCAGCCCCTATCTTCCAGCAGAGAACACTGAAGCTTTCTTT | CASSPYLPAENTEAFF
- | TRBJ1-6 | TRBV7-9 | TRBD1 | TGTGCCAGCAGCGGGACAGGGGATTCACCCCTCCACTTT | CASSGTGDSPLHF
once | TRBJ2-7 | TRBV9 | TRBD1 | TGTGCCAGCAGCACCCCCGGGACAGGTTCGCGAGAGCAGTACTTC | CASSTPGTGSREQYF
- | TRBJ1-1 | TRBV27 | - | TGTGCCAGCAGTTTATCACAGGGAGGAGGAACTGAAGCTTTCTTT | CASSLSQGGGTEAFF
- | TRBJ1-2 | TRBV28 | TRBD1 | TGTGCCAGCAGTTTCGGGACAGACTATGGCTACACCTTC | CASSFGTDYGYTF
- | TRBJ1-4 | TRBV4-3 | - | TGCGCCAGCAGCCAAGAGGGGATTAGGAGAGAAAAACTGTTTTTT | CASSQEGIRREKLFF
- | TRBJ2-2 | TRBV11-2 | - | TGTGCCAGCAGCTTAGTTTTGCGCGGGGCCGGGGAGCTGTTTTTT | CASSLVLRGAGELFF
- | TRBJ2-7 | TRBV15 | - | TGTGCCACCAGCAGGTCCGGCGGGCTGAACGAGCAGTACTTC | CATSRSGGLNEQYF
- | TRBJ1-2 | TRBV7-9 | - | TGTGCCAGCAGCTTAGAGTTACGGGTCTGGGCCTTC | CASSLELRVWAF
- | TRBJ2-5 | TRBV5-6 | - | TGTGCCAGCAGCTTGGATCCGGGCTTCGAGACCCAGTACTTC | CASSLDPGFETQYF
once | TRBJ1-6 | TRBV3-1/TRBV3-2 | TRBD1 | TGTGCCAGCAGCCCCCGGACAGGGGAGAGCTCACCCCTCCACTTT | CASSPRTGESSPLHF
- | TRBJ1-1 | TRBV29-1 | - | TGCAGCGTTGAAGAGGGATCGAACACTGAAGCTTTCTTT | CSVEEGSNTEAFF
once | TRBJ1-1 | TRBV6-5 | TRBD1 | TGTGCCAGCACCCCGACAGGGAGGAACACTGAAGCTTTCTTT | CASTPTGRNTEAFF
- | TRBJ1-1 | TRBV5-1 | TRBD1 | TGCGCCAGCAGCCTATGGACAGGGATGGGCACTGAAGCTTTCTTT | CASSLWTGMGTEAFF
- | TRBJ1-5 | TRBV7-9 | - | TGTGCCAGCAGCTTATCGGGCAGCCCCAATCAGCCCCAGCATTTT | CASSLSGSPNQPQHF
- | TRBJ2-5 | TRBV3-1/TRBV3-2 | TRBD2 | TGTGCCAGCAGTCGACTAGCGGGGAACCAAGAGACCCAGTACTTC | CASSRLAGNQETQYF
- | TRBJ2-7 | TRBV9 | TRBD1 | TGTGCCAGCAGCGTTACGGGACAGGGCTACGAGCAGTACTTC | CASSVTGQGYEQYF
- | TRBJ1-1 | TRBV7-6 | - | TGTGCCAGCAGCGAACACTCCCCGAGGACTGAAGCTTTCTTT | CASSEHSPRTEAFF
- | TRBJ1-1 | TRBV3-1/TRBV3-2 | TRBD1 | TGTGCCAGCAGCCCCTTGACAGGGGCGAACACTGAAGCTTTCTTT | CASSPLTGANTEAFF